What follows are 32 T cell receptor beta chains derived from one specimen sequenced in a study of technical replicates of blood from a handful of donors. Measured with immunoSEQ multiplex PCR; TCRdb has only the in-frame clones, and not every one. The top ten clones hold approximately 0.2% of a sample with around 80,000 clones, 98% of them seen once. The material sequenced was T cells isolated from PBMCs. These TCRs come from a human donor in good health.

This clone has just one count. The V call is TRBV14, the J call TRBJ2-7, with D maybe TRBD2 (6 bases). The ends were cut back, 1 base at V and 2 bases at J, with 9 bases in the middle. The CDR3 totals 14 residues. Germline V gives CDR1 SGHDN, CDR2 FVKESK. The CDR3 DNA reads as TGTGCCAGCAGCCAAGGGGACTGGACCTACGAGCAGTACTTC. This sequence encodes CASSQGDWTYEQYF.

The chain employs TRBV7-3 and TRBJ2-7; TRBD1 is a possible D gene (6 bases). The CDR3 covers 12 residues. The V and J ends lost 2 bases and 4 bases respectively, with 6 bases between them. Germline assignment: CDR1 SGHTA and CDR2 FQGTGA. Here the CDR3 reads CASSLGQYEQYF. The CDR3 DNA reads TGTGCCAGCAGCTTAGGACAGTACGAGCAGTACTTC.

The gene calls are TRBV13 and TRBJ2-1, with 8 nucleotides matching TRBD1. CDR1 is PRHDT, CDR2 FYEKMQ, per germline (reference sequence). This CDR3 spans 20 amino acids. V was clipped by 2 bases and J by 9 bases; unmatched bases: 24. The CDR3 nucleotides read TGTGCCAGCAGCTTACTTAAGGGGGAGTTGAGACAGGGGTCAGCCTTTGAGCAGTTCTTC. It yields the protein CASSLLKGELRQGSAFEQFF.

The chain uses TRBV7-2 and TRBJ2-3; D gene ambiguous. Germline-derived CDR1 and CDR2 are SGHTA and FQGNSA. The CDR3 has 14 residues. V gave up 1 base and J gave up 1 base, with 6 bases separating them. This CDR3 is CASSLDRGTDTQYF. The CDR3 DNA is TGTGCCAGCAGCTTAGACCGGGGCACAGATACGCAGTATTTT.

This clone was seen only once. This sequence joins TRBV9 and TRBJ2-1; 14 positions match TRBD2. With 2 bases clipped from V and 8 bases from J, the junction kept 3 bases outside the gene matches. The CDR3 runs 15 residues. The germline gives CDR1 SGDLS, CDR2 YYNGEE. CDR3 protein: CASSVGTSGSHEQFF. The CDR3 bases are TGTGCCAGCAGCGTCGGGACTAGCGGGAGCCATGAGCAGTTCTTC.

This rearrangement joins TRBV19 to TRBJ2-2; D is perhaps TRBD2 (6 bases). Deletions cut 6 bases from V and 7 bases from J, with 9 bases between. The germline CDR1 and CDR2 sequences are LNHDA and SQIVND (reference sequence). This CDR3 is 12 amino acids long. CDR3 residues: CASSREFGELFF. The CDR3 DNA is TGTGCCAGTAGCCGGGAGTTCGGGGAGCTGTTTTTT.

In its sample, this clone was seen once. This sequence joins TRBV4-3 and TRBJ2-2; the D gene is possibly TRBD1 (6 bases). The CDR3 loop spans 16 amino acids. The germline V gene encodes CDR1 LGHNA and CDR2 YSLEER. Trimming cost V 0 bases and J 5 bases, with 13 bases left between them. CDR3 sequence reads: CASSQDFRGYTGELFF. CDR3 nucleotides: TGCGCCAGCAGCCAAGATTTCAGGGGTTATACCGGGGAGCTGTTTTTT.

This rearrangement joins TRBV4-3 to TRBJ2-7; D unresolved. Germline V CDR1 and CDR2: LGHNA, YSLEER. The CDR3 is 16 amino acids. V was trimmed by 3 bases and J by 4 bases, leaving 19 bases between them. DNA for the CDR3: TGCGCCAGCAGCCAGGCCACTGGAGCTGTATGGTACGAGCAGTACTTC. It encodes CASSQATGAVWYEQYF.

CDR3 sequence: CASSPRDSLSGANVLTF. DNA of the CDR3: TGTGCCAGCAGTCCCCGGGACAGTCTCTCTGGGGCCAACGTCCTGACTTTC. V gene TRBV27 combines with J gene TRBJ2-6; TRBD1 matches at 7 bases. The length of the CDR3 is 17 residues. Germline assignment: CDR1 MNHEY and CDR2 SMNVEV (reference sequence). Trimming at V came to 5 bases and at J to 0 bases, leaving 7 bases not matched to a gene.

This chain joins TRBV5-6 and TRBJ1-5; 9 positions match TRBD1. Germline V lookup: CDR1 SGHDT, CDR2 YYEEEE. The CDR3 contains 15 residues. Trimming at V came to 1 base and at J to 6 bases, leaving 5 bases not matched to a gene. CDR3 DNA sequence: TGTGCCAGCAGCTTGTATGGACAGGGGATTCAGCCCCAGCATTTT. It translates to CASSLYGQGIQPQHF.

CDR3 sequence reads: CASSVEAPQGINYGYTF. CDR3 sequence (DNA): TGTGCCAGCAGCGTAGAAGCGCCACAAGGTATTAACTATGGCTACACCTTC. This chain uses TRBV9 with TRBJ1-2; no definite D call. The CDR3 has 17 amino acids. Trimming shortened V by 0 bases and J by 1 base, and 16 bases separated the two germline ends. Germline V gene sequence: CDR1 SGDLS, CDR2 YYNGEE.

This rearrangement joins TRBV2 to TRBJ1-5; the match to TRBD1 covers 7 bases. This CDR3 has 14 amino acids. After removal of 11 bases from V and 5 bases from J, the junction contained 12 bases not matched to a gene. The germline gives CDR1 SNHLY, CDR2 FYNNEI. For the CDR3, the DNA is TGTGCCGCAGGGTCAGGGGGACTTGATCAGCCCCAGCATTTT. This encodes CAAGSGGLDQPQHF.

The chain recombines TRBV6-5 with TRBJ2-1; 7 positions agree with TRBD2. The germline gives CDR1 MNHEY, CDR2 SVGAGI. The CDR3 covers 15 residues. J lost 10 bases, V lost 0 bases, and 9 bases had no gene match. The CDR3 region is CASSYSREGGKEQFF. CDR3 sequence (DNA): TGTGCCAGCAGTTACTCGAGGGAGGGCGGCAAGGAGCAGTTCTTC.

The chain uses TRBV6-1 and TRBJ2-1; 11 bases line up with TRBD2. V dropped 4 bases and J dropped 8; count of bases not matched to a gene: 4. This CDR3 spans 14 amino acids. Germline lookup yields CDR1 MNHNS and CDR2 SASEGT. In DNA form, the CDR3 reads TGTGCCAGCAGTGGACTAGCGGGGAGGCATGAGCAGTTCTTC. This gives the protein CASSGLAGRHEQFF.

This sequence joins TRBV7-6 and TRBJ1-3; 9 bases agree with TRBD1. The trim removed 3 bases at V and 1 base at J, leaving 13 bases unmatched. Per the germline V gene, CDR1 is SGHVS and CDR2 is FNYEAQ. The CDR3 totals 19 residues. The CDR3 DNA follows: TGTGCCAGCAGCTTCACGCCCGGGACAGGGACATCTTCTGGAAACACCATATATTTT. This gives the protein CASSFTPGTGTSSGNTIYF.

The CDR3 DNA reads as TGTGCCAGCAGTCCCCCTTGGACAGAACTCGATCAGCCCCAGCATTTT. Translated, it gives CASSPPWTELDQPQHF. The chain joins TRBV28 to TRBJ1-5, with D possibly being TRBD1 (6 bases). Per the germline V gene, CDR1 is MDHEN and CDR2 is SYDVKM. Trimming took 5 bases from V and 5 from J, leaving 19 bases between them. This CDR3 comprises 16 residues.

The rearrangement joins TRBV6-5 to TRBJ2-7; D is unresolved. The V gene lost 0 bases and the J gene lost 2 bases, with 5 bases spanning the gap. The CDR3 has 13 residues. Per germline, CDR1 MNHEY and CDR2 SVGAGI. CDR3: CASSYSEAYEQYF. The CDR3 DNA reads TGTGCCAGCAGTTACTCCGAGGCCTACGAGCAGTACTTC.

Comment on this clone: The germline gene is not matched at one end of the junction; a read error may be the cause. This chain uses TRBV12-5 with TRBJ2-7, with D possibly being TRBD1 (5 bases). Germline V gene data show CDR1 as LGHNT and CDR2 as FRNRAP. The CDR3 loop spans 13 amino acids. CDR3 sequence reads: CASALTETYEQYF. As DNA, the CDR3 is TGTGCTAGTGCTTTGACAGAGACCTACGAGCAGTACTTC.

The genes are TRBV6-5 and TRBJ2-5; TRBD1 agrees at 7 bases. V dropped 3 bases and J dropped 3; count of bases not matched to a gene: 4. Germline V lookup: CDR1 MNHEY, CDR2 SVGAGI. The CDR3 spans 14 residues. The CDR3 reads CASSYYDREETQYF. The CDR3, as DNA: TGTGCCAGCAGTTATTACGACAGGGAAGAGACCCAGTACTTC.

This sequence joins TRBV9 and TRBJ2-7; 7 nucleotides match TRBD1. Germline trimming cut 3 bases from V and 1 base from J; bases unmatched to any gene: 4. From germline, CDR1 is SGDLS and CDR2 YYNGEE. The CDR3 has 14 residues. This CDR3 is CASSAGGESYEQYF. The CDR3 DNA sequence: TGTGCCAGCAGCGCAGGGGGAGAATCCTACGAGCAGTACTTC.

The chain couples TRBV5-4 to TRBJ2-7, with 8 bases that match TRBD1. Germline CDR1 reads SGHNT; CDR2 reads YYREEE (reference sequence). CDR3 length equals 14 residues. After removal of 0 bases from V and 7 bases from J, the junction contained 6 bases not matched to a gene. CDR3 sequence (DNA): TGTGCCAGCAGCTTGGTTCAGGGGGCGAGGGAGCAGTACTTC. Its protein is CASSLVQGAREQYF.

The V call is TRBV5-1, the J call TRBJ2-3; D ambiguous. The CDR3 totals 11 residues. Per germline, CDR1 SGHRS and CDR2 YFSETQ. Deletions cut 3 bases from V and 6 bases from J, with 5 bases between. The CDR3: CASSSRDTQYF. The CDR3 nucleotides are TGCGCCAGCAGCTCGAGGGATACGCAGTATTTT.

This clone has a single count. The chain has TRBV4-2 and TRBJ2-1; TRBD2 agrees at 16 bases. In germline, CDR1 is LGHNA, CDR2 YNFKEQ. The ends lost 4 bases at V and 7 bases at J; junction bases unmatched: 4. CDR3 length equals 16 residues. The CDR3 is CASSLGLAGGWNEQFF. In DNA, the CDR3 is TGTGCCAGCAGCCTGGGACTAGCGGGAGGGTGGAATGAGCAGTTCTTC.

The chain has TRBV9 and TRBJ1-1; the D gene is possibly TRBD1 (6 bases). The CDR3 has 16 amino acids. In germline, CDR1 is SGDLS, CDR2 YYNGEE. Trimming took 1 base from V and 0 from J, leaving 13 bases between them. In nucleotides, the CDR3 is TGTGCCAGCAGCGTATCAACAGGGCATATGAACACTGAAGCTTTCTTT. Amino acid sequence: CASSVSTGHMNTEAFF.

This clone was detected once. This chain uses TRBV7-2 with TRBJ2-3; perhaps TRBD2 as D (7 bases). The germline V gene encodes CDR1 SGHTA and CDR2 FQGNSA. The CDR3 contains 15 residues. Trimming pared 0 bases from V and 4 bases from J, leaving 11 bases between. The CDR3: CASSLAGAGADTQYF. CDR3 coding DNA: TGTGCCAGCAGCTTAGCGGGGGCGGGAGCAGATACGCAGTATTTT. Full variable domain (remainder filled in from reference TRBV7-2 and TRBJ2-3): GAGVSQSPSNKVTEKGKDVELRCDPISGHTALYWYRQSLGQGLEFLIYFQGNSAPDKSGLPSDRFSAERTGGSVSTLTIQRTQQEDSAVYLCASSLAGAGADTQYFGPGTRLTVL.

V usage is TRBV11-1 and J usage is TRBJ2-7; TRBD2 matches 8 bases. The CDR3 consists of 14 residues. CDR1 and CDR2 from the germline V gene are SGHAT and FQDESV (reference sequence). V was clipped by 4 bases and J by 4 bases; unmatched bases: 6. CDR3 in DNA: TGTGCCAGCAGCTCAGCGGGAGCTTTGTACGAGCAGTACTTC. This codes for CASSSAGALYEQYF.

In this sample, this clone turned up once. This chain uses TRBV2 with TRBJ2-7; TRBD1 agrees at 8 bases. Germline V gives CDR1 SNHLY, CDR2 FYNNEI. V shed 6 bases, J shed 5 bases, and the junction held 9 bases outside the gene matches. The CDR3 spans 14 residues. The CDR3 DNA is TGTGCCAGCAGCAGGACAGGGACTGACGACGAGCAGTACTTC. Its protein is CASSRTGTDDEQYF.

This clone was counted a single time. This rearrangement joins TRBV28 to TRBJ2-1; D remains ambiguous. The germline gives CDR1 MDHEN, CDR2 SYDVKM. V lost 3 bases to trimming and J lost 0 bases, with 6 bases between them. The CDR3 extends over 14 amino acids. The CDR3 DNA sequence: TGTGCCAGCAGTTTTCTGAGCTCCTACAATGAGCAGTTCTTC. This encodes CASSFLSSYNEQFF.

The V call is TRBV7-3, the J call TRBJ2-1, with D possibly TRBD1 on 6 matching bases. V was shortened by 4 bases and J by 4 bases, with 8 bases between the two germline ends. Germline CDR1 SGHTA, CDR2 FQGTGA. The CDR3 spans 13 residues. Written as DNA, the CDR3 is TGTGCCAGCAGCTCACAGGGATACAATGAGCAGTTCTTC. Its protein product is CASSSQGYNEQFF.

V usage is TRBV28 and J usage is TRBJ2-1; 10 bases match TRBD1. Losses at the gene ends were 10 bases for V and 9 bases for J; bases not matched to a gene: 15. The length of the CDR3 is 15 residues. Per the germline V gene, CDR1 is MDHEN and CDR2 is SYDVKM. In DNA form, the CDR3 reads TGTGCCATCGAAACCGGGACAGGGGTAACCGGTGAGCAGTTCTTC. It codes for CAIETGTGVTGEQFF.

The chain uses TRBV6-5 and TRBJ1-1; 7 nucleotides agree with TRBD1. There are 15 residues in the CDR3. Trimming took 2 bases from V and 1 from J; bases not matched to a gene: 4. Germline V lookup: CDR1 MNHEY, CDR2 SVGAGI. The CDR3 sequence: CASSYATGRNTEAFF. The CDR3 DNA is TGTGCCAGCAGTTACGCGACAGGGCGGAACACTGAAGCTTTCTTT.

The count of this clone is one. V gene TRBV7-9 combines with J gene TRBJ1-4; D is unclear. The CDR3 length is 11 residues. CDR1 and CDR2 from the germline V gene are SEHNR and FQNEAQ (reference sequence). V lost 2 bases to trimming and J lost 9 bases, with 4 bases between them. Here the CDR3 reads CASSLHQKLFF. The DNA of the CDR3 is TGTGCCAGCAGCTTACATCAAAAACTGTTTTTT.